This TCR beta chain stems from a study of cytomegalovirus exposure and HLA in healthy donors. Study context: An early release of data contained some 80 million unique TCRs, which came from HLA-typed donors. Study-wide results and limits: In an earlier analysis, productive rearrangement rates for most beta V segments clustered near 87% or 30%. Later analysis associated a missense DCLRE1C variant with TCR beta V- and J-gene trimming. The study designated over 150 TCR beta chains cytomegalovirus-associated.

PCR primers comprised 60 Vbeta and 13 Jbeta primers. Sequencing used immunoSEQ multiplex PCR; TCRdb keeps in-frame clones, though not all of them. The repertoire includes 150,000 or so clones, about 75% of them detected once, and about 4.7% sits in the top ten. About this clone itself: What it binds is not known.

Sequencing was done on a sample of PBMCs. The source is a man aged 18 to 30 in good health and CMV-seropositive.

CDR3 sequence: CASSRGGTGSVTEAFF. CDR3 bases: TGTGCCAGCAGCCGAGGGGGGACAGGATCCGTCACTGAAGCTTTCTTT. The chain couples TRBV11-1 to TRBJ1-1; TRBD1 aligns across 8 bases. Germline CDR1 and CDR2: SGHAT and FQDESV (reference sequence). The CDR3 contains 16 residues. J was trimmed by 4 bases and V by 5 bases; bases with no gene match: 12.